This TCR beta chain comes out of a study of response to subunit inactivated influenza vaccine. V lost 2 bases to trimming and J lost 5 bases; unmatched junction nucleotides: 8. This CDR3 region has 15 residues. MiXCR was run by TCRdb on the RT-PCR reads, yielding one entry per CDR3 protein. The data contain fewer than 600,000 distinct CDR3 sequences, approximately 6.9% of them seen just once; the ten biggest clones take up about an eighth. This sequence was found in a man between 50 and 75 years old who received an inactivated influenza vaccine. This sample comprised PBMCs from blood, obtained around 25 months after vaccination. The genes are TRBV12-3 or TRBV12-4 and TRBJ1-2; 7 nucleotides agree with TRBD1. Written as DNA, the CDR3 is TGTGCCAGCAGTTTATCGGGACAGTTTGTTTATGGCTACACCTTC. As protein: CASSLSGQFVYGYTF.